A selection of T cell receptor beta chains follows, all from one sample in a study of T cell responses to AZD1222 COVID-19 vaccine. Only in-frame clones appear in the TCRdb table, and some are missing; sequencing was by immunoSEQ multiplex PCR. Here the sample spans some 130,000 clones, about 94% being singletons. Material: peripheral blood, obtained on day 0 of AZD1222 vaccination. Receptors were obtained from an adult in good health. CDR3s include the opening cysteine and the closing phenylalanine or tryptophan. D genes are given only for firm matches. Clone size appears in some rows only: once, few, many, or a class for an expanded clone.

J gene	V gene	clone size	D gene	CDR3 protein	CDR3 DNA
TRBJ2-7	TRBV6-6	-	TRBD1	CASCPGQGISEQYF	TGTGCCAGCTGCCCGGGACAGGGAATAAGCGAGCAGTACTTC
TRBJ2-1	TRBV5-1	-	TRBD2	CASSPGLASHNEQFF	TGCGCCAGCAGCCCGGGACTAGCTTCCCACAATGAGCAGTTCTTC
TRBJ2-7	TRBV11-2	-	-	CASSLAALMLVDHEQYF	TGTGCCAGCAGCTTAGCGGCACTTATGCTGGTAGATCACGAGCAGTACTTC
TRBJ2-7	TRBV10-2	-	-	CASTGVYEQYF	TGCGCCAGCACCGGGGTCTACGAGCAGTACTTC
TRBJ2-3	TRBV10-3	once	-	CAISETGESTDTQYF	TGTGCCATCAGTGAAACGGGGGAGAGCACAGATACGCAGTATTTT
TRBJ1-1	TRBV20-1	-	-	CIPGVNTEAFF	TGCATTCCGGGAGTGAACACTGAAGCTTTCTTT
TRBJ2-3	TRBV29-1	-	-	CSVESADTQYF	TGCAGCGTTGAATCAGCAGATACGCAGTATTTT
TRBJ1-1	TRBV19	-	-	CATQGPNTEAFF	TGTGCCACTCAGGGACCGAACACTGAAGCTTTCTTT
TRBJ1-6	TRBV7-2	-	TRBD1	CASSLGGQANSPLHF	TGTGCCAGCAGCTTGGGGGGACAGGCAAATTCACCCCTCCACTTT
TRBJ1-1	TRBV27	-	-	CASSSLPGTSKRAFF	TGTGCCAGCAGTTCCTTACCTGGGACATCTAAACGAGCTTTCTTT
TRBJ1-4	TRBV10-3	-	TRBD1	CAISDATGDFEKLFF	TGTGCCATCAGTGACGCGACAGGGGATTTTGAAAAACTGTTTTTT
TRBJ2-2	TRBV7-9	-	TRBD2	CASSPLGRGMNTGELFF	TGTGCCAGCAGCCCATTAGGGAGGGGAATGAACACCGGGGAGCTGTTTTTT
TRBJ2-2	TRBV9	-	-	CASSLVPDTNTGELFF	TGTGCCAGCAGCCTTGTCCCGGACACGAACACCGGGGAGCTGTTTTTT
TRBJ1-1	TRBV7-2	-	-	CASSFPGLGAFF	TGTGCCAGCAGCTTCCCTGGGCTCGGGGCTTTCTTT
TRBJ1-5	TRBV29-1	-	-	CSVGGSNQPQHF	TGCAGCGTTGGTGGCAGCAATCAGCCCCAGCATTTT
TRBJ2-5	TRBV27	-	-	CASRPPGLLVGTQYF	TGTGCCAGCAGGCCACCCGGGCTACTCGTCGGGACCCAGTACTTC
TRBJ2-1	TRBV5-1	once	TRBD2	CASSSGLAGVEGGQFF	TGCGCCAGCAGCTCTGGGCTAGCGGGAGTCGAAGGGGGGCAGTTCTTC
TRBJ1-3	TRBV30	-	-	CGARSSGNTIYF	TGTGGCGCCCGGAGCTCTGGAAACACCATATATTTT
TRBJ1-1	TRBV19	-	-	CASTPGTRPGTEAFF	TGTGCCAGTACCCCCGGTACCAGGCCGGGCACTGAAGCTTTCTTT
TRBJ2-1	TRBV18	-	TRBD2	CASSPSSGSYNEQFF	TGTGCCAGCTCACCATCTAGCGGTTCCTACAATGAGCAGTTCTTC
TRBJ1-6	TRBV9	-	TRBD1	CASSVRQGDSPLHF	TGTGCCAGCAGCGTAAGGCAGGGGGACTCACCCCTCCACTTT
TRBJ2-5	TRBV4-2	-	TRBD2	CASSQVVGPGGETQYF	TGTGCCAGCAGCCAAGTCGTGGGCCCGGGGGGAGAGACCCAGTACTTC
TRBJ2-7	TRBV11-2	-	TRBD2	CASTLATSGTGEQYF	TGTGCCAGCACCCTGGCAACTAGCGGGACGGGCGAGCAGTACTTC
TRBJ1-1	TRBV29-1	-	-	CSVDRDTSHTEAFF	TGCAGCGTTGACCGGGACACTAGTCACACTGAAGCTTTCTTT
TRBJ1-2	TRBV18	-	-	CASSPMGVEVYGYTF	TGTGCCAGCTCACCGATGGGGGTGGAGGTCTATGGCTACACCTTC
TRBJ1-1	TRBV18	-	-	CASSPPRGAYTEAFF	TGTGCCAGCTCCCCGCCCCGTGGGGCCTACACTGAAGCTTTCTTT
TRBJ2-3	TRBV10-1	-	-	CASSEMQGRPRGDTQYF	TGCGCCAGCAGTGAGATGCAGGGGAGGCCGCGGGGAGATACGCAGTATTTT
TRBJ2-2	TRBV4-3	-	-	CASSQGVQASVLPNTGELFF	TGCGCCAGCAGCCAAGGTGTTCAGGCTAGCGTCTTACCAAATACCGGGGAGCTGTTTTTT
TRBJ2-1	TRBV6-5	-	-	CASRTGSYNEQFF	TGTGCCAGCCGCACTGGCTCCTACAATGAGCAGTTCTTC
TRBJ1-5	TRBV5-6	-	TRBD1	CASSKVTGTGGYSNQPQHF	TGTGCCAGCAGCAAAGTCACCGGGACAGGGGGCTATAGCAATCAGCCCCAGCATTTT
TRBJ2-7	TRBV27	once	TRBD2	CASSPLGLAGVVYEQYF	TGTGCCAGCAGTCCACTCGGGTTGGCGGGAGTCGTCTACGAGCAGTACTTC
TRBJ2-3	TRBV19	-	TRBD2	CASSIRRGLAVDTQYF	TGTGCCAGTAGTATCCGCCGGGGACTAGCGGTAGATACGCAGTATTTT
TRBJ1-2	TRBV11-2	-	-	CASSLVSGIQGNYGYTF	TGTGCCAGCAGCTTAGTATCGGGTATTCAGGGGAACTATGGCTACACCTTC
TRBJ1-2	TRBV19	-	-	CASSIVIGRQNYGYTF	TGTGCCAGTAGTATAGTAATTGGCCGACAAAACTATGGCTACACCTTC
TRBJ2-6	TRBV5-1	-	-	CASSLLGTSSSGANVLTF	TGCGCCAGCAGCTTGCTAGGGACTTCTTCTTCTGGGGCCAACGTCCTGACTTTC